The present T cell receptor beta chain was sequenced within a study of vaccination effects on CD4 cells after COVID-19 (dated by TCRdb to between 2021 and 2023). Looking at the study overall: Each participant got two doses of an mRNA SARS-CoV-2 vaccine, either BNT162b2 or mRNA-1273. SARS-CoV-2 spike-specific CD4+ TCR repertoires were compared before and after mRNA vaccination in COVID-19 convalescent patients and in infection-naive vaccine recipients. Cultures from other donors in the study were sequenced with the Oncomine TCR Beta short-read assay on an Illumina iSeq 100. Pre-vaccine samples were collected from a couple of convalescent patients 16 days and one week before the first dose, corresponding to 142 and 148 days after COVID-19 diagnosis. The full study included 9 to 10 COVID-19 convalescent patients and a few SARS-CoV-2-naive healthy vaccine recipients.

To identify antigen-specific CD4+ T cell clonotypes by their expansion, the ViraFEST assay first stimulated PBMC with viral peptide pools and then applied TCR sequencing. After around ten days of culture, CD4+ T cells were isolated with the EasySep CD4+ T cell isolation kit. Convalescent patients had PCR-confirmed SARS-CoV-2 infection between March and December 2020, before Alpha, Beta and Delta variants emerged in the United States. Two million PBMC per well were cultured with 9 to 10 ug/ml peptides in IMDM containing 5% human AB serum, around 10 IU/ml IL-2 and gentamicin. Half of the culture medium was replaced with fresh IL-2-containing medium on days 3 and 7. Unless noted otherwise, every peptide stimulation condition was grown in triplicate wells. PBMC were separated from whole blood using Ficoll-Paque Plus gradient centrifugation and were then either cryopreserved at -140C or used fresh. Overlapping peptide pools spanned the spike proteins of SARS-CoV-2 and the common cold coronaviruses HCoV-NL63, HCoV-OC43 and HCoV-229E. The QIAamp micro DNA kit was used to extract genomic DNA from the cultured CD4+ T cells.

Receptor amplification or capture employed the immunoSEQ multiplex PCR assay. DNA from the cultured and isolated CD4+ T cells underwent TCR beta CDR3 sequencing. The study's processing was this. The analysis removed non-productive TCR sequences, trimmed reads to the CDR3 region, and retained only CDR3s that were 7 or more amino acids long. Antigen-specific clonotypes were identified using the MANAFEST web app by comparison of expansion in peptide wells against reference cultures. To be called positive, a clone needed expansion at FDR<0.05 compared with the reference and with all other wells, an odds ratio greater than 5, and a frequency greater than 0.1% in two replicate wells. Clonotypes significantly expanded in SARS-CoV-2 spike wells and in at least one common cold coronavirus spike condition were defined as cross-reactive. Using the stringdist R package, CDR3 similarity was measured by Levenshtein distance, and unrooted trees were constructed with ape in R 3.6.1. TCRdb stores this immuneACCESS table with in-frame sequences only. Part of the clones is absent; in the studies checked, under half of the shortfall reflects unresolved V genes, and no reason is known for the rest. That table is the source of V, J and clone size, and D and trimming were worked out from the DNA. The sample table records about 26,000 clones; 78% of these occur just once. The top ten clonotypes cover about 15% of the sample.

What the study reported, not specific to this receptor: In convalescent patients, the post-vaccine spike-reactive repertoire was composed mainly of new vaccine-induced clones that were largely distinct from infection-induced clones. The study was limited by a small number of convalescent patients, and early post-infection timepoints were lacking. Clones induced by infection and clones induced by vaccination both contracted markedly at late timepoints after vaccination, which fits with T cell responses waning over time.

Between the V and J ends, shortened by 5 bases and 8 bases respectively, the junction contains 12 bases. The germline V gene supplies CDR1 SGHTA and CDR2 FQGNSA. Including the terminal cysteine and phenylalanine, the CDR3 comprises 13 residues. The sequence is cut down to CDR3 DNA, 39 bases in frame from base 1. About this clone: Its antigen is still unknown. No base quality values were provided; no much bigger clone lies one nucleotide off.

This chain is built from TRBV7-2 and TRBJ2-2; the D call is tentative, TRBD1 or TRBD2, as each matches 5 bases. The source is a human donor who had a prior SARS-CoV-2 infection. The sample here was CD4+ T cells from PBMCs cultured with HCoV-NL63 spike peptides, taken before COVID-19 vaccination. The cell subset or site label, as the study defines it: HCoV-NL63 spike overlapping peptide pool stimulation. The sequence in DNA is TGTGCCAGCAGCCTCGGGACGGTGGGGGAGCTGTTTTTT. Its amino acids are CASSLGTVGELFF.